These 19 T cell receptor beta chains share one sample of origin, sequenced in a study of CD8 T cells in ankylosing spondylitis. Whole-study results and caveats: In ankylosing spondylitis blood, a motif of eight highly homologous TCR beta variants appeared characteristic.

TCRdb independently ran MiXCR on the 5' RACE reads; one entry per CDR3 protein. The sample records around 540,000 distinct CDR3 sequences, roughly 13% being singletons. Their antigens remain unidentified. Material for sequencing was blood, either unsorted or a sorted T cell fraction (not recorded which). These TCRs come from a male donor with ankylosing spondylitis.

This clonotype was found a few times. Compared with germline, one end of the junction differs, possibly owing to a read error. The rearrangement links TRBV12-3 or TRBV12-4 to TRBJ2-1, with 10 bases lining up with TRBD2. CDR3 size: 15 residues. The DNA of the CDR3 is TGTGCCAGCAGTTCCGGGACTAGCGCCTACCATGAGCAGTTCTTC. Amino acids: CASSSGTSAYHEQFF.

The V and J genes are TRBV11-2 and TRBJ2-7, with D unresolved. The CDR3 length is 15 residues. Germline V gene sequence: CDR1 SGHAT, CDR2 FQNNGV. The CDR3 region is CTSSLDRVGSYEQYV. The CDR3 region has the DNA TGTACCAGCAGCTTAGATAGGGTAGGGTCCTACGAGCAGTACGTC.

This clonotype appeared a few times. This is likely a read error, given that the CDR3 carries no conserved phenylalanine or tryptophan at its end. This sequence joins TRBV11-2 and TRBJ2-2; no definite D call. The CDR3 is 15 residues long. V was cut by 1 base and J by 2 bases, with 8 bases left in between. The germline gives CDR1 SGHAT, CDR2 FQNNGV. The CDR3 protein is CASSLVVYNTGELFL. CDR3 bases: TGTGCCAGCAGCTTAGTGGTTTATAACACCGGGGAGCTGTTTCTT.

The chain uses TRBV7-2 and TRBJ2-6, with D perhaps matching TRBD2 (6 bases). V lost 3 bases and J 0 bases, leaving 12 bases between the germline ends. The CDR3 extends over 17 amino acids. Germline V lookup: CDR1 SGHTA, CDR2 FQGNSA. CDR3: CASSLGGPRSGANVLTF. CDR3 bases: TGTGCCAGCAGCTTGGGGGGTCCTCGCTCTGGGGCCAACGTCCTGACTTTC.

The V gene is TRBV6-1, the J gene TRBJ2-1, with TRBD2 identical over 13 bases. The CDR3 length is 16 residues. Germline values: CDR1 MNHNS, CDR2 SASEGT. J was trimmed by 5 bases and V by 5 bases; bases with no gene match: 6. The CDR3 DNA reads TGTGCCAGCAGTCCGATACTAGCGGGAGGGAACAATGAGCAGTTCTTC. This sequence encodes CASSPILAGGNNEQFF.

This clonotype was counted between two and nine times. V usage is TRBV21-1 and J usage is TRBJ1-3; TRBD1, the D gene given by the table, was not confirmed from the DNA. TRBV21-1 is recorded as a pseudogene. The CDR3 contains 14 residues. Written as DNA, the CDR3 is TGTGCCAGCACCCAGGGGGCGCAAGGAAACACCATATATTTT. It is translated as CASTQGAQGNTIYF.

V gene TRBV5-1 combines with J gene TRBJ2-1, with 9 bases that match TRBD1. V dropped 4 bases and J dropped 6; count of bases not matched to a gene: 8. The length of the CDR3 is 15 residues. Germline CDR1 is SGHRS and CDR2 is YFSETQ. CDR3 region: CASSGGDRVRNEQFF. The CDR3 nucleotides are TGCGCCAGCAGCGGGGGGGACAGGGTTCGCAATGAGCAGTTCTTC.

The V and J genes are TRBV20-1 and TRBJ2-1, with 8 bases lining up with TRBD2. Unmatched junction bases numbered 10, after V lost 3 bases and J lost 3 bases. This CDR3 has 16 amino acids. The V gene's germline CDR1 is DFQATT and CDR2 SNEGSKA (reference sequence). The CDR3 nucleotides read TGCAGTGCTAGTATGGCTAGCGGGTCTTACTACAATGAGCAGTTCTTC. Amino acids: CSASMASGSYYNEQFF.

The chain employs TRBV11-2 and TRBJ2-1; the D is unclear. V shed 4 bases and J shed 3 bases, with 13 bases lying between them. Germline CDR1 and CDR2: SGHAT and FQNNGV. The CDR3 is 15 amino acids. The CDR3: CASSSLRANYNEQFF. The CDR3, as DNA: TGTGCCAGCAGCTCACTAAGGGCTAACTACAATGAGCAGTTCTTC.

In this sample, this clonotype turned up a few times. The chain joins TRBV20-1 to TRBJ1-4; the D gene is possibly TRBD1 (5 bases). Germline CDR1 and CDR2: DFQATT and SNEGSKA (reference sequence). This CDR3 has 14 amino acids. The V and J ends lost 3 bases and 1 base respectively, with 9 bases between them. The CDR3 DNA reads as TGCAGTGCTAGGACGGGGGGAACTAATGAAAAACTGTTTTTT. Its protein is CSARTGGTNEKLFF.

This rearrangement joins TRBV20-1 to TRBJ1-3; D is undetermined. The V and J ends lost 5 bases and 4 bases respectively, with 18 bases between them. Germline-derived CDR1 and CDR2 are DFQATT and SNEGSKA (reference sequence). The CDR3 spans 15 residues. In DNA, the CDR3 is TGCAGTGCTCCTGACCCGGGAAGGGCAGGAAACACCATATATTTT. Its translation: CSAPDPGRAGNTIYF.

This clonotype was found a few times. This CDR3 is CASGLTGDSNSPLHF. CDR3 DNA: TGTGCCAGCGGGTTGACAGGGGATTCTAATTCACCCCTCCACTTT. The V and J genes are TRBV28 and TRBJ1-6, with 8 bases identical to TRBD1. V shed 8 bases, J shed 6 bases, and the junction held 9 bases outside the gene matches. Germline values: CDR1 MDHEN, CDR2 SYDVKM. The CDR3 contains 15 residues.

This clonotype showed up just a few times. The chain combines TRBV5-1 with TRBJ2-1; the match to TRBD2 covers 8 bases. The CDR3 is 15 amino acids. The V segment lost 4 bases and the J segment 4 bases; nucleotides outside the gene matches: 7. CDR1 and CDR2 from the germline V gene are SGHRS and YFSETQ. The CDR3 sequence is CASSLEAGVYNEQFF. The CDR3 nucleotides are TGCGCCAGCAGCCTGGAAGCGGGAGTATACAATGAGCAGTTCTTC.

This clonotype has just a few counts. J is TRBJ2-3 and V is TRBV6-4, with 11 bases identical to TRBD2. The germline CDR1 and CDR2 sequences are MRHNA and SNTAGT. V shed 2 bases, J shed 3 bases, and the junction held 7 bases outside the gene matches. The CDR3 has 17 residues. The CDR3 DNA sequence: TGTGCCAGCAGTGACGGACTAGCGGGCCTGGGGACAGATACGCAGTATTTT. It is translated as CASSDGLAGLGTDTQYF.

This clonotype was picked up a small number of times. The chain carries TRBV6-1 and TRBJ2-7; D is undetermined. From germline, CDR1 is MNHNS and CDR2 SASEGT. V lost 8 bases and J lost 6, with 17 bases in between. The CDR3 contains 13 residues. For the CDR3, the DNA is TGTGCCAGCCGCATTGCAGTGAGAGGCGAGCAGTACGTC. Residues: CASRIAVRGEQYV.

V usage is TRBV7-2 and J usage is TRBJ1-2; 9 bases map to TRBD1. The CDR3 contains 15 residues. Trimming removed 5 bases from V and 1 base from J; junction bases left unmatched: 5. Per germline, CDR1 SGHTA and CDR2 FQGNSA. CDR3 nucleotide sequence: TGTGCCAGCAGCCCAGGACAGGGGAGTAACTATGGCTACACCTTC. This translates into CASSPGQGSNYGYTF.

The chain links TRBV19 to TRBJ2-1; 8 bases line up with TRBD2. With 4 bases clipped from V and 4 bases from J, the junction kept 12 bases outside the gene matches. The CDR3 is 17 residues long. Per germline, CDR1 LNHDA and CDR2 SQIVND (reference sequence). The CDR3 DNA sequence: TGTGCCAGTAGTAATCCATCCGGCCGGGAGGGGTACAATGAGCAGTTCTTC. As protein: CASSNPSGREGYNEQFF.

The chain carries TRBV7-9 and TRBJ2-4; 8 bases line up with TRBD2. Unmatched junction bases numbered 3, after V lost 2 bases and J lost 9 bases. The CDR3 runs to 13 residues. Germline V gene sequence: CDR1 SEHNR, CDR2 FQNEAQ (reference sequence). DNA of the CDR3: TGTGCCAGCAGCTTATCCGGGAGGGGCATTCAGTACTTC. Protein sequence: CASSLSGRGIQYF. The full variable domain, rest sourced from reference TRBV7-9 and TRBJ2-4, is DTGVSQNPRHKITKRGQNVTFRCDPISEHNRLYWYRQTLGQGPEFLTYFQNEAQLEKSRLLSDRFSAERPKGSFSTLEIQRTEQGDSAMYLCASSLSGRGIQYFGAGTRLSVL.

The J gene is TRBJ2-7, the V gene TRBV5-1; 7 positions match TRBD2. The CDR3 is made up of 15 amino acids. Germline V gene data show CDR1 as SGHRS and CDR2 as YFSETQ. Trimming removed 3 bases from V and 3 bases from J; junction bases left unmatched: 9. This chain's CDR3 is CASSSSELADYEQYF. CDR3 DNA sequence: TGCGCCAGCAGCTCCTCCGAGCTAGCGGACTACGAGCAGTACTTC.